Listed below are T cell receptor beta chains from one sample, sequenced in a study of blood T cell repertoires in COVID-19. The method was immunoSEQ multiplex PCR; TCRdb's version includes in-frame clones alone and lacks a portion of them. Among around 100,000 clones listed, approximately 88% were seen once. Sequencing used peripheral blood. All receptors come from a woman aged 55-75 years with acute or convalescent COVID-19. The CDR3 runs from the conserved cysteine through the conserved F or W. A D gene is named only where the DNA matches it firmly. Some rows mark clone size as missing; the rest say once, few, many or name a class of expanded clone.

cdr3_nt	cdr3_aa	clone_size	v_call	j_call	d_call
TGTGCCACCAGTGATTCGGCAGGGCCGGTTCACCAGCCCCAGCATTTT	CATSDSAGPVHQPQHF	.	TRBV24-1	TRBJ1-5	.
TGTGCCAGCAGCTTAGTAGAGGGACAGGGTGAAAAACTGTTTTTT	CASSLVEGQGEKLFF	.	TRBV7-9	TRBJ1-4	TRBD1
TGTGCCAGCAGCCTCGGGACAGGCAATGAGCAGTTCTTC	CASSLGTGNEQFF	.	TRBV7-9	TRBJ2-1	TRBD1
TGCAGCAAAAGGACAGAGCCTAGGGGAGGCTACACCTTC	CSKRTEPRGGYTF	.	TRBV29-1	TRBJ1-2	.
TGTGCCAGCAGCGGCGCTACCGGGACAGATAATGAAAAACTGTTTTTT	CASSGATGTDNEKLFF	few	TRBV9	TRBJ1-4	TRBD1
TGCGCCAGCAGCTTGGTCTCAGGGATAAACACTGAAGCTTTCTTT	CASSLVSGINTEAFF	.	TRBV5-1	TRBJ1-1	.
TGTGCCAGCAGCTTAAACGTCCACGGGACTAGCGGGTCTCGACGGGGCGGGGAGCTGTTTTTT	CASSLNVHGTSGSRRGGELFF	.	TRBV7-8	TRBJ2-2	TRBD2
TGTGCCAGCAGCCCCTCGGGACAGGGTTTCTACAATGAGCAGTTCTTC	CASSPSGQGFYNEQFF	few	TRBV5-5	TRBJ2-1	TRBD1
TGTGCCAGCAGATCTTTGCGTCATGAGCAGTTCTTC	CASRSLRHEQFF	.	TRBV11-2	TRBJ2-1	.
TGTGCCAGCAGCCCCCGGACAGGACTCACTGAAGCTTTCTTT	CASSPRTGLTEAFF	.	TRBV9	TRBJ1-1	TRBD1
TGTGCCAGCAGTTTTTACAGGATCGGATACGAGCAGTACTTC	CASSFYRIGYEQYF	.	TRBV6-1	TRBJ2-7	.
TGTGCCATCAGAGGACATAACACTGAAGCTTTCTTT	CAIRGHNTEAFF	.	TRBV10-3	TRBJ1-1	.
TGTGCCAGCAGCCGGGGACAGGGTAATGGCTACACCTTC	CASSRGQGNGYTF	.	TRBV28	TRBJ1-2	TRBD1
TGTGCCAGCAGCGTACTACTTTCCAATGAGCAGTTCTTC	CASSVLLSNEQFF	.	TRBV9	TRBJ2-1	.
TGTGCCAGCAGAGGGAGCGGGAGGGGCCACAATGAGCAGTTCTTC	CASRGSGRGHNEQFF	.	TRBV25-1	TRBJ2-1	TRBD2
TGTGCCAGCAGCCCGGGACAGACTAACTATGGCTACACCTTC	CASSPGQTNYGYTF	.	TRBV9	TRBJ1-2	TRBD1
TGCGCCAGCAGCCAGACGCGGGGACAGCTAAACACTGAAGCTTTCTTT	CASSQTRGQLNTEAFF	.	TRBV4-1	TRBJ1-1	TRBD1
TGTGCCAGCAGCGTAGGGGGCGGCGAGCAGTACTTC	CASSVGGGEQYF	.	TRBV9	TRBJ2-7	.
TGTGCCGGAGGGTCGGGACAGGGAGTTGCACCCCTCCACTTT	CAGGSGQGVAPLHF	.	TRBV28	TRBJ1-6	TRBD1
TGCGCCAGCAGCATTCGTCCCAATCAGCCCCAGCATTTT	CASSIRPNQPQHF	.	TRBV5-1	TRBJ1-5	.
TGTGCCACCAGTGACCTAACGACAGGAAAGCAGTTCTTC	CATSDLTTGKQFF	.	TRBV24-1	TRBJ2-1	.
TGTGCCAGCAGTTACTCTGGGAGAGAGCAGTTCTTC	CASSYSGREQFF	.	TRBV6-2/TRBV6-3	TRBJ2-1	.
TGTGCCAGTGACCAGGGATATAATGAAAAACTGTTTTTT	CASDQGYNEKLFF	.	TRBV6-6	TRBJ1-4	.
TGTGCCAGCAGCTCGAGGACAGGGCCGAACTATGGCTACACCTTC	CASSSRTGPNYGYTF	.	TRBV13	TRBJ1-2	TRBD1
TGCGCCAGCAGCTTGTCAGGGGGCCCCACTGAAGCTTTCTTT	CASSLSGGPTEAFF	.	TRBV5-1	TRBJ1-1	TRBD1
TGTGCCAGCAGCTTAGCGGGAGGGAACACTGAAGCTTTCTTT	CASSLAGGNTEAFF	.	TRBV7-9	TRBJ1-1	.
TGTGCCAGCAGCGTAGGCTGGACAGAGAACACTGAAGCTTTCTTT	CASSVGWTENTEAFF	.	TRBV9	TRBJ1-1	.
TGCGCCAGCAGCTTGGCGCAGGGCGGCGAGCAGTACTTC	CASSLAQGGEQYF	.	TRBV5-1	TRBJ2-7	.
TGTGCCAGCAGTTTTTCAGGGGACTATGGCTACACCTTC	CASSFSGDYGYTF	.	TRBV12-3/TRBV12-4	TRBJ1-2	.
TGTGCCAGCCTGACAGGAGCTAATGAAAAACTGTTTTTT	CASLTGANEKLFF	.	TRBV6-5	TRBJ1-4	.
TGTGCCAGCAGCCGACCAGCGAGCTCTGGAAACACCATATATTTT	CASSRPASSGNTIYF	few	TRBV3-1/TRBV3-2	TRBJ1-3	.
TGTGCCAGCAGCAATGGACAGGCTGGTGGTGAAAAACTGTTTTTT	CASSNGQAGGEKLFF	few	TRBV5-8	TRBJ1-4	TRBD1
TGTGCCAGCTTGATCCGGGGGAGCTCCTACAATGAGCAGTTCTTC	CASLIRGSSYNEQFF	.	TRBV5-4	TRBJ2-1	.